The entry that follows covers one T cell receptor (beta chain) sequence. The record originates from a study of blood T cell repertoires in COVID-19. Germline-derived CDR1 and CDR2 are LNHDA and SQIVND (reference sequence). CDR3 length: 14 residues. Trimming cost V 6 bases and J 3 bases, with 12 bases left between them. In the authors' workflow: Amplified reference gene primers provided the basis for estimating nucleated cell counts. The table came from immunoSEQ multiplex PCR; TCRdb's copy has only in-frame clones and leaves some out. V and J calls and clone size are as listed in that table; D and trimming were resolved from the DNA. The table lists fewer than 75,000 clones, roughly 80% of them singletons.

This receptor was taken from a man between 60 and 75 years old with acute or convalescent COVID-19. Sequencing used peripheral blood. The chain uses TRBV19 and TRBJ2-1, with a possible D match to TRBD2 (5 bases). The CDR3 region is CASSPDSYYNEQFF. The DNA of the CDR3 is TGTGCCAGTAGCCCGGACTCCTACTACAATGAGCAGTTCTTC.